This TCR beta chain was sequenced for a study of technical replicates of blood from a few donors. Some clones are missing from TCRdb's copy, which holds only in-frame ones; the method was immunoSEQ multiplex PCR. This table has tens of thousands of clones, over 75% appearing once. V lost 6 bases, J lost 5 bases, and 8 bases stayed unmatched. The CDR3 has 16 amino acids. Germline V CDR1 and CDR2: KGHSH, LQKENI. The chain employs TRBV18 and TRBJ2-5, with TRBD2 matching 14 bases. Sequenced: PBMCs. This receptor was taken from a human donor in good health. Some clones in this sample may be carry-over from other donors' samples. CDR3 in DNA: TGTGCCAGCTCTCGCGGGACTAGCGGGAGCGGGGAGACCCAGTACTTC. Protein product: CASSRGTSGSGETQYF.